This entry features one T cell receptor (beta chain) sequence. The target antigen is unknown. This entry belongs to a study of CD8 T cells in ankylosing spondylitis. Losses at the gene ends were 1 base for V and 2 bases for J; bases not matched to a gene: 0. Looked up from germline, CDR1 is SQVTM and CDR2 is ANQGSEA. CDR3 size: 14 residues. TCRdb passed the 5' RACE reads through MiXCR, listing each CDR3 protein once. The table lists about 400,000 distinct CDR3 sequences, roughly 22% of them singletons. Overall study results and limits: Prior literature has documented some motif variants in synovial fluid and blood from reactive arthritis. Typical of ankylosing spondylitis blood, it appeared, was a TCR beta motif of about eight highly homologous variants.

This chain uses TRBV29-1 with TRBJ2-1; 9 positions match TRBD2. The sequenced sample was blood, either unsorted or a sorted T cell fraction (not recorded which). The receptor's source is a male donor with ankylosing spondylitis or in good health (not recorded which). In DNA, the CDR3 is TGCAGCGTTGAAGGCGGGGGGGCCTACAATGAGCAGTTCTTC. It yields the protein CSVEGGGAYNEQFF.